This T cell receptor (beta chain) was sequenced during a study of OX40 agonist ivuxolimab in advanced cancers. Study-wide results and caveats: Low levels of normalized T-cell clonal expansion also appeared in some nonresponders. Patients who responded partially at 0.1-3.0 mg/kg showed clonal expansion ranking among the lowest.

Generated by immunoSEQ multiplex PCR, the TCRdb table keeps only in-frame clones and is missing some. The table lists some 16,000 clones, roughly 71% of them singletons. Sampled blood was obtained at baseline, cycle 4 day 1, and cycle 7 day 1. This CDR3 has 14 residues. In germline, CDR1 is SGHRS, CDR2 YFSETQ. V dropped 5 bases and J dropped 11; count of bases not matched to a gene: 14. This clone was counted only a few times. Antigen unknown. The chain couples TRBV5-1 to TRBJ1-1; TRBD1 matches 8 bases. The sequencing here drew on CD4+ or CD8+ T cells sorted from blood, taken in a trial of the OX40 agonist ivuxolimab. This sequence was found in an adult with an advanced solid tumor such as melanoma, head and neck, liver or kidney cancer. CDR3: CASSADRAKLGAFF. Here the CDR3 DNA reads TGCGCCAGCAGTGCGGACAGGGCCAAATTGGGGGCTTTCTTT.